Below are 30 T cell receptor beta chains sequenced from a single sample in a study of blood T cell repertoires in COVID-19 (dated by TCRdb to about 2020). Libraries were made using the immunoSEQ multiplex PCR assay. Held by TCRdb, this immuneACCESS table contains in-frame sequences only and omits some clones. Under half of the omission traces to an unresolved V gene where checked; the cause of the rest is unknown. The sample contains about 70,000 clones, under 90% of them found a single time. 15% to 20% of the sample is taken by the ten largest. Sequenced: peripheral blood. These receptor sequences come from a man in his 70s who had recovered from COVID-19.

This sequence joins TRBV18 and TRBJ2-3; D is perhaps TRBD1 (5 bases). CDR3 size: 14 residues. Trimming shortened V by 5 bases and J by 0 bases, and 9 bases separated the two germline ends. CDR1 KGHSH and CDR2 LQKENI come from the germline V gene. The CDR3 nucleotides read TGTGCCAGCTCAGCGACAGCTAGCACAGATACGCAGTATTTT. Protein product: CASSATASTDTQYF. The whole variable domain, remainder taken from reference TRBV18 and TRBJ2-3, is NAGVMQNPRHLVRRRGQEARLRCSPMKGHSHVYWYRQLPEEGLKFMVYLQKENIIDESGMPKERFSAEFPKEGPSILRIQQVVRGDSAAYFCASSATASTDTQYFGPGTRLTVL.

The CDR3 nucleotides are TGTGCCAGTAGACAAAAGACTAGCGGGAGATCTTTCAATGAGCAGTTCTTC. As protein: CASRQKTSGRSFNEQFF. The chain is built from TRBV19 and TRBJ2-1; 12 nucleotides agree with TRBD2. The CDR3 covers 17 residues. CDR1 and CDR2 from the germline V gene are LNHDA and SQIVND (reference sequence). V dropped 6 bases and J dropped 6; count of bases not matched to a gene: 12.

This clone appeared once. The V call is TRBV29-1, the J call TRBJ2-3; 8 positions agree with TRBD1. Germline assignment: CDR1 SQVTM and CDR2 ANQGSEA. The trim removed 1 base at V and 6 bases at J, leaving 9 bases unmatched. The CDR3 length is 15 residues. CDR3 region: CSVEGGRTGTDTQYF. CDR3 nucleotide sequence: TGCAGCGTTGAAGGCGGTAGGACAGGGACTGATACGCAGTATTTT.

This clone was observed once. The rearrangement links TRBV6-6 to TRBJ2-4, with TRBD1 matching 9 bases. The CDR3 sequence is 14 residues long. Germline CDR1 reads MNHNY; CDR2 reads SVGAGI (reference sequence). The J segment lost 6 bases and the V segment lost 5 bases, leaving 5 bases of the junction unmatched. Written as DNA, the CDR3 is TGTGCCAGCAGTCCAACAGGGGGCGGAAACATTCAGTACTTC. Protein sequence: CASSPTGGGNIQYF.

This chain joins TRBV19 and TRBJ2-3; maybe TRBD1 (6 bases). V was cut by 2 bases and J by 3 bases, with 6 bases left in between. CDR3 length: 13 amino acids. Germline V gene lookup returns CDR1 LNHDA and CDR2 SQIVND (reference sequence). The CDR3 nucleotides read TGTGCCAGTAGTATAACAGGGACAGATACGCAGTATTTT. Protein sequence: CASSITGTDTQYF.

The chain uses TRBV20-1 and TRBJ1-1, with D maybe TRBD1 (5 bases). Trimming removed 8 bases at V and 4 bases at J, with 23 bases between. The CDR3 has 15 residues. In germline, CDR1 is DFQATT, CDR2 SNEGSKA (reference sequence). The CDR3 is CSSSGSGVGSTEAFF. In DNA, the CDR3 is TGCAGTTCAAGTGGCTCGGGGGTGGGGAGCACTGAAGCTTTCTTT.

V is TRBV7-9 and J is TRBJ2-7; D may be TRBD1 (6 bases). Germline lookup yields CDR1 SEHNR and CDR2 FQNEAQ (reference sequence). This CDR3 is built from 15 residues. Trimming took 2 bases from V and 1 from J, leaving 12 bases between them. DNA of the CDR3: TGTGCCAGCAGCTTAACAGGGACGAATTCCTACGAGCAGTACTTC. Amino acid sequence: CASSLTGTNSYEQYF.

This chain uses TRBV5-6 with TRBJ1-5, with TRBD1 matching 8 bases. Germline V gene data show CDR1 as SGHDT and CDR2 as YYEEEE. The CDR3 spans 14 residues. J gave up 3 bases and V 2 bases, and 1 base lay outside the gene matches. The CDR3 is CASSFQGANQPQHF. In nucleotides, the CDR3 is TGTGCCAGCAGCTTTCAGGGGGCCAATCAGCCCCAGCATTTT.

The chain couples TRBV9 to TRBJ1-2; 8 bases map to TRBD1. CDR3 length equals 13 residues. J gave up 7 bases and V 3 bases, and 5 bases lay outside the gene matches. Germline V gene lookup returns CDR1 SGDLS and CDR2 YYNGEE. CDR3: CASSAGTGRGYTF. The CDR3 nucleotides read TGTGCCAGCAGCGCCGGGACAGGCCGTGGCTACACCTTC. Together with reference TRBV9 and TRBJ1-2, the CDR3 gives the full variable domain: DSGVTQTPKHLITATGQRVTLRCSPRSGDLSVYWYQQSLDQGLQFLIQYYNGEERAKGNILERFSAQQFPDLHSELNLSSLELGDSALYFCASSAGTGRGYTFGSGTRLTVV.

The rearrangement links TRBV28 to TRBJ1-1; weak D call: TRBD1 (6 bases). Germline loops: CDR1 MDHEN, CDR2 SYDVKM. The CDR3 contains 12 residues. Trimming left V 5 bases short and J 4 bases short, with 8 bases between. CDR3 in amino acids: CASSQGLTEAFF. The CDR3 bases are TGTGCCAGCAGTCAGGGGCTCACTGAAGCTTTCTTT.

The chain recombines TRBV6-1 with TRBJ1-3; tentatively, D is TRBD1 (6 bases). CDR1 is MNHNS, CDR2 SASEGT, per germline. This CDR3 is built from 17 residues. Trimming stripped 4 bases from V and 1 base from J, with 17 bases between. CDR3 DNA sequence: TGTGCCAGCAGTGGAGACCGTACAGGGTTATCTGGAAACACCATATATTTT. The encoded protein is CASSGDRTGLSGNTIYF.

This clone was counted a few times. This rearrangement joins TRBV14 to TRBJ2-4, with a weak D call TRBD2 (7 bases). CDR3 length equals 17 residues. From germline, CDR1 is SGHDN and CDR2 FVKESK. Trimming removed 5 bases at V and 5 bases at J, with 22 bases between. CDR3 loop: CASSDPHYDGGQNIQYF. The DNA of the CDR3 is TGTGCCAGCAGCGATCCACATTACGACGGGGGGCAAAACATTCAGTACTTC.

This clone occurred a few times. J is TRBJ1-2 and V is TRBV4-1; the D gene is possibly TRBD1 (6 bases). V lost 6 bases, J lost 6 bases, and 23 bases lay in between. Per germline, CDR1 MGHRA and CDR2 YSYEKL. The CDR3 is 16 amino acids. CDR3 nucleotides: TGCGCCAGCAGTCTTCAGGGGTCGGGGAACGACGATGGCTACACCTTC. Amino acid sequence: CASSLQGSGNDDGYTF.

This clone was recorded only once. V and J are TRBV29-1 and TRBJ2-5; the match to TRBD1 covers 10 bases. Germline V CDR1 and CDR2: SQVTM, ANQGSEA. Trimming took 6 bases from V and 2 from J; bases not matched to a gene: 9. The CDR3 is 15 amino acids. The DNA of the CDR3 is TGCAGCGTGAGGGACAGGGGATCCCGACAAGAGACCCAGTACTTC. Translation: CSVRDRGSRQETQYF.

The J gene is TRBJ1-1, the V gene TRBV28, with D perhaps TRBD1 (5 bases). Trimming stripped 8 bases from V and 5 bases from J, with 18 bases between. Germline V gene data show CDR1 as MDHEN and CDR2 as SYDVKM. The CDR3 has 14 residues. The CDR3 DNA reads TGTGCCAGCCGGGGGTTTGATGTTTGGACTGAAGCTTTCTTT. Translation: CASRGFDVWTEAFF.

V and J are TRBV5-1 and TRBJ1-4; D is perhaps TRBD1 (5 bases). This CDR3 spans 14 amino acids. CDR1 is SGHRS and CDR2 is YFSETQ in the germline V gene. Trimming left V 4 bases short and J 7 bases short, with 14 bases between. As DNA, the CDR3 is TGCGCCAGCAGCGGTCGGGGGGATGGTGAAAAACTGTTTTTT. Amino acids: CASSGRGDGEKLFF.

The chain couples TRBV29-1 to TRBJ2-7, with TRBD1 matching 8 bases. This CDR3 is built from 13 residues. After removal of 5 bases from V and 6 bases from J, the junction contained 9 bases not matched to a gene. The V gene's germline CDR1 is SQVTM and CDR2 ANQGSEA. CDR3 sequence: CSVSATGESEQYF. The CDR3 DNA is TGCAGCGTTTCCGCGACAGGGGAATCCGAGCAGTACTTC.

The chain joins TRBV4-3 to TRBJ2-3; 7 bases match TRBD2. The CDR3 runs 18 residues. V was pared by 3 bases and J by 1 base, with 13 bases of the junction left unmatched. Per the germline V gene, CDR1 is LGHNA and CDR2 is YSLEER. The CDR3 here is CASSHREGGPWGTDTQYF. The CDR3 coding sequence is TGCGCCAGCAGCCATAGGGAGGGAGGGCCTTGGGGCACAGATACGCAGTATTTT.

The DNA of the CDR3 is TGCAGCGTTGGCGGAAGCGGGGATTACGAGCAGTACTTC. This encodes CSVGGSGDYEQYF. The V and J genes are TRBV29-1 and TRBJ2-7, with TRBD2 matching 7 bases. CDR1 SQVTM and CDR2 ANQGSEA come from the germline V gene. With V trimmed by 4 bases and J by 4 bases, 7 bases remained unmatched. The CDR3 is made up of 13 amino acids.

The chain recombines TRBV11-3 with TRBJ2-3; 8 positions match TRBD2. The CDR3 length is 16 residues. CDR1 is SGHNT, CDR2 YENEEA, per germline. Unmatched junction bases numbered 10, after V lost 5 bases and J lost 3 bases. The CDR3 DNA follows: TGTGCCAGCAGCCTCTTTGGTAGCGGGGTTACAGATACGCAGTATTTT. As protein: CASSLFGSGVTDTQYF.

The chain combines TRBV11-2 with TRBJ2-5; tentative D call: TRBD1 (5 bases). CDR3 length: 16 residues. V lost 1 base to trimming and J lost 3 bases, with 15 bases between them. Germline CDR1 and CDR2: SGHAT and FQNNGV. The CDR3 sequence: CASSLGVGRVEETQYF. The CDR3 DNA is TGTGCCAGCAGCTTAGGAGTGGGCAGGGTGGAAGAGACCCAGTACTTC.

This chain connects TRBV15 to TRBJ2-5; 8 bases line up with TRBD2. The CDR3 extends over 15 amino acids. The trim removed 5 bases at V and 7 bases at J, leaving 12 bases unmatched. Germline loops: CDR1 LNHNV, CDR2 YYDKDF (reference sequence). The CDR3 sequence: CATSDPGLGNPTQYF. The CDR3 bases are TGTGCCACCAGCGACCCGGGACTAGGGAATCCGACCCAGTACTTC.

The rearrangement uses TRBV11-2 and TRBJ1-5, with 7 bases aligning to TRBD1. J lost 7 bases, V lost 0 bases, and 6 bases had no gene match. Germline CDR1 reads SGHAT; CDR2 reads FQNNGV. CDR3 length: 15 amino acids. In nucleotides, the CDR3 is TGTGCCAGCAGCTTAGATCGAGGGGGCCGACAGCCCCAGCATTTT. Translating it yields CASSLDRGGRQPQHF.

J is TRBJ2-3 and V is TRBV10-3, with 13 bases matching TRBD2. In germline, CDR1 is ENHRY, CDR2 SYGVKD. V shed 4 bases, J shed 4 bases, and the junction held 5 bases outside the gene matches. The CDR3 extends over 16 amino acids. CDR3 nucleotides: TGTGCCATCAGTGCACCTACTAGCGGGGGGGCAGATACGCAGTATTTT. It encodes CAISAPTSGGADTQYF.

This clone has only one observation. CDR3 amino acids: CASSFDRVRGNEQFF. The CDR3 region has the DNA TGTGCCAGCAGCTTTGATCGGGTGAGGGGGAATGAGCAGTTCTTC. The chain couples TRBV7-6 to TRBJ2-1; D possibly corresponds to TRBD1 (6 bases). Trimming removed 3 bases from V and 7 bases from J, with 16 bases in between. The CDR3 has 15 residues. Germline lookup yields CDR1 SGHVS and CDR2 FNYEAQ.

The J gene is TRBJ1-1, the V gene TRBV29-1, with 7 bases aligning to TRBD1. J gave up 5 bases and V 8 bases, and 11 bases lay outside the gene matches. This CDR3 region has 13 residues. Germline CDR1 and CDR2: SQVTM and ANQGSEA. This CDR3 is CSTRGQVRTEAFF. CDR3 DNA sequence: TGCAGCACCCGAGGACAGGTCCGAACTGAAGCTTTCTTT. The full variable domain, rest sourced from reference TRBV29-1 and TRBJ1-1, is SAVISQKPSRDICQRGTSLTIQCQVDSQVTMMFWYRQQPGQSLTLIATANQGSEATYESGFVIDKFPISRPNLTFSTLTVSNMSPEDSSIYLCSTRGQVRTEAFFGQGTRLTVV.

V and J are TRBV6-2 or TRBV6-3 and TRBJ2-1; tentatively, D is TRBD2 (6 bases). The germline V and J ends were trimmed by 6 bases and 0 bases, with 15 bases remaining between them. The CDR3 is made up of 16 amino acids. Germline values: CDR1 MNHEY, CDR2 SVGEGT. The CDR3 DNA reads as TGTGCCAGCAGCCCACCGACTAGGAGCTCCTACAATGAGCAGTTCTTC. This translates into CASSPPTRSSYNEQFF.

The V gene is TRBV4-3, the J gene TRBJ2-2, with D hard to call. The V end was cut by 0 bases, the J end by 4 bases, with 6 bases between. This CDR3 has 14 residues. Looked up from germline, CDR1 is LGHNA and CDR2 is YSLEER. The CDR3 DNA reads as TGCGCCAGCAGCCAAGATACGGGCACCGGGGAGCTGTTTTTT. Translated, it gives CASSQDTGTGELFF.

A word on this clone: Other DNA sequences in the sample encode the same CDR3. The rearrangement joins TRBV5-1 to TRBJ2-5; the D gene is possibly TRBD1 (6 bases). V dropped 4 bases and J dropped 3 bases, with 13 bases sitting between them. Germline lookup yields CDR1 SGHRS and CDR2 YFSETQ. The CDR3 length is 14 residues. CDR3 sequence reads: CASSPDSGKETQYF. The DNA of the CDR3 is TGCGCCAGCAGCCCGGACAGTGGGAAAGAGACCCAGTACTTC.

In its sample, this clone was seen once. The chain has TRBV5-8 and TRBJ2-3; 11 bases map to TRBD1. CDR3 length: 18 residues. The V and J ends lost 5 bases and 1 base, in that order; junction bases with no gene match: 12. Germline-derived CDR1 and CDR2 are SGHTS and YDEGEE. This CDR3 reads CASSSGTGGGRGTDTQYF. CDR3 DNA: TGTGCCAGCAGTTCCGGGACAGGGGGGGGACGCGGCACAGATACGCAGTATTTT.